The source of this TCR beta chain is a study of TIL therapy for anti-PD-1-resistant metastatic lung cancer. Study as a whole: Tumors carried a median roughly 1.5 non-synonymous mutations per megabase.

Concerning this clone: As yet, its antigen is unknown.

General observations from the study: Many TIL product clones were absent from baseline tumor, suggesting clonal contraction.

Sequencing used immunoSEQ v3. Profiling relied on immunoSEQ multiplex PCR, and the TCRdb table lists in-frame clones only, not all of them. The top ten clones hold roughly 9.7% of a sample with 95,000 or so clones, about two thirds of them seen once. Germline V gives CDR1 MNHEY, CDR2 SVGEGT. The CDR3 has 15 residues. Trimming cost V 0 bases and J 4 bases, with 12 bases left between them. Time point: pre-treatment sample, taken before nivolumab and TIL therapy. Most excised metastases sampled were pleural nodules or supraclavicular lymph nodes. This clonotype originated in a person aged 25-85 years with non-small cell lung cancer. The chain uses TRBV6-2 or TRBV6-3 and TRBJ2-5; D tentatively reads TRBD1 or TRBD2 (5 bases each). This sample comprised tumor tissue, obtained at baseline. The CDR3 loop reads CASSYSKEGSETQYF. In DNA, the CDR3 is TGTGCCAGCAGTTACTCGAAAGAGGGGTCAGAGACCCAGTACTTC.